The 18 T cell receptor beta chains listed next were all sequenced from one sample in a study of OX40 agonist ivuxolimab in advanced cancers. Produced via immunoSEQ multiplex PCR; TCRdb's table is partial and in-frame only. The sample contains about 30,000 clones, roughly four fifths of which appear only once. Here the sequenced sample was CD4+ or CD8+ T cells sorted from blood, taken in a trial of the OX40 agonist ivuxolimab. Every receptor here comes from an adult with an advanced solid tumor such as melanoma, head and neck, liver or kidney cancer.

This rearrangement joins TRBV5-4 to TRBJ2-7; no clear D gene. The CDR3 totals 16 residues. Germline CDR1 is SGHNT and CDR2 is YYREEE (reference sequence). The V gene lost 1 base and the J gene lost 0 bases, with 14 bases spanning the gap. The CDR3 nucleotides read TGTGCCAGCAGCTTGAAAAGTAGCTATAGCTCCTACGAGCAGTACTTC. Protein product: CASSLKSSYSSYEQYF. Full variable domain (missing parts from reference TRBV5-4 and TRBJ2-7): ETGVTQSPTHLIKTRGQQVTLRCSSQSGHNTVSWYQQALGQGPQFIFQYYREEENGRGNFPPRFSGLQFPNYSSELNVNALELDDSALYLCASSLKSSYSSYEQYFGPGTRLTVT.

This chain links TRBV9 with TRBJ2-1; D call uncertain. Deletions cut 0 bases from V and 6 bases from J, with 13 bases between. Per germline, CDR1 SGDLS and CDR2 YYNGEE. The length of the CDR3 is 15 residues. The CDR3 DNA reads TGTGCCAGCAGCGTAGGGTTGGGGAACCGCAATGAGCAGTTCTTC. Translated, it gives CASSVGLGNRNEQFF.

CDR3: CASSSDAQPQHF. For the CDR3, the DNA is TGTGCCAGCAGCTCGGATGCTCAGCCCCAGCATTTT. This chain connects TRBV7-9 to TRBJ1-5; D gene ambiguous. Trimming took 4 bases from V and 6 from J, leaving 7 bases between them. Germline CDR1 SEHNR, CDR2 FQNEAQ (reference sequence). The CDR3 spans 12 residues.

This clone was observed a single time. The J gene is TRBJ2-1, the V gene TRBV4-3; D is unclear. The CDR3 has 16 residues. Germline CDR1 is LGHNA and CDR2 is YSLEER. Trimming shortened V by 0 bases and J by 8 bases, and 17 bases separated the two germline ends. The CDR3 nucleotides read TGCGCCAGCAGCCAAGATCGATCGTGGCTGGGTTATGAGCAGTTCTTC. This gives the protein CASSQDRSWLGYEQFF.

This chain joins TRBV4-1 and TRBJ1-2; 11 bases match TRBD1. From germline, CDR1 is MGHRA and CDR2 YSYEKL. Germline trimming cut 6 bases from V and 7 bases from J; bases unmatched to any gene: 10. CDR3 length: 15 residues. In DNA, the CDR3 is TGCGCCAGCAGTCTGGGACAGGGGGGCCGAGTTGGCTACACCTTC. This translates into CASSLGQGGRVGYTF.

CDR3 nucleotide sequence: TGTGCCAGCAGCGTGGCTTATAGGAGCTCTGGAAACACCATATATTTT. Its protein is CASSVAYRSSGNTIYF. The chain combines TRBV9 with TRBJ1-3; D not resolved. Germline CDR1 SGDLS, CDR2 YYNGEE. Trimming took off 2 bases at V and 0 bases at J, with 12 bases between the two ends. The CDR3 extends over 16 amino acids.

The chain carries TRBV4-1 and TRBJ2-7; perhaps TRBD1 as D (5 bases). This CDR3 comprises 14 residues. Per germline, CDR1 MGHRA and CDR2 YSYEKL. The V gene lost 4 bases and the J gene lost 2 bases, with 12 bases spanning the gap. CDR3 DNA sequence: TGCGCCAGCAGCCCCTCCTTGACAGCCTACGAGCAGTACTTC. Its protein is CASSPSLTAYEQYF.

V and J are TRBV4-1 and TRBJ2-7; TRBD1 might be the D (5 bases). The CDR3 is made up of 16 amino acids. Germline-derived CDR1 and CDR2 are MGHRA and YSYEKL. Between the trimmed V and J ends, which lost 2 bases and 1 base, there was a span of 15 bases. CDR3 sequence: CASSQKRGSLSYEQYF. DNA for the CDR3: TGCGCCAGCAGCCAAAAAAGGGGCAGCTTATCCTACGAGCAGTACTTC.

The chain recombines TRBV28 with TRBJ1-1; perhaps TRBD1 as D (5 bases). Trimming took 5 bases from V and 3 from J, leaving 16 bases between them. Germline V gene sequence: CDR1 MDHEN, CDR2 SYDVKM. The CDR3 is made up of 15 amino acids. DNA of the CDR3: TGTGCCAGCAGTATAGGGGTGGGTTATCACACTGAAGCTTTCTTT. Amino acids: CASSIGVGYHTEAFF. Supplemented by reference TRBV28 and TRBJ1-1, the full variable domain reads DVKVTQSSRYLVKRTGEKVFLECVQDMDHENMFWYRQDPGLGLRLIYFSYDVKMKEKGDIPEGYSVSREKKERFSLILESASTNQTSMYLCASSIGVGYHTEAFFGQGTRLTVV.

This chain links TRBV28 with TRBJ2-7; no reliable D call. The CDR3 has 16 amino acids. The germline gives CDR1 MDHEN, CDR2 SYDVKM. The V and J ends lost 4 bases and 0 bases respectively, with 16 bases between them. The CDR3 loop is CASSSTEMGTSYEQYF. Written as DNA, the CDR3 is TGTGCCAGCAGTTCCACCGAAATGGGTACCTCCTACGAGCAGTACTTC.

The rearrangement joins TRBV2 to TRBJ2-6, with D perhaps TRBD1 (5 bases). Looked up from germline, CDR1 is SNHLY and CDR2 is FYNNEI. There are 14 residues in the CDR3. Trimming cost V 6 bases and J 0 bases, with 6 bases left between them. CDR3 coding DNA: TGTGCCAGCAGGGACATCTCTGGGGCCAACGTCCTGACTTTC. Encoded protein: CASRDISGANVLTF.

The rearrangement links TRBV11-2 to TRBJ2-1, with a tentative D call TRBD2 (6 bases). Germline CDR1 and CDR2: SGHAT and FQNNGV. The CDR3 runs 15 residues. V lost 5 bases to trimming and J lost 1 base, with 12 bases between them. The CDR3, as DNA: TGTGCCAGCAGCCTCGTGCGGGATTCCTACAATGAGCAGTTCTTC. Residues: CASSLVRDSYNEQFF.

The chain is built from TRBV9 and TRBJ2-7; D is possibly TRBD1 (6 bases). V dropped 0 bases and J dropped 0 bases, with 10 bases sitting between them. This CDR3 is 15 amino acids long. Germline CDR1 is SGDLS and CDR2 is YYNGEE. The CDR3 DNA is TGTGCCAGCAGCGTAGAAACAGGGAGCTCCTACGAGCAGTACTTC. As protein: CASSVETGSSYEQYF.

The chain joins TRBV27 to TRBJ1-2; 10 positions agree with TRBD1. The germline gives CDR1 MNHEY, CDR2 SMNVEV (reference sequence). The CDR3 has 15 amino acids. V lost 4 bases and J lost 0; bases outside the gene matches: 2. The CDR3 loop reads CASSSTGGPNYGYTF. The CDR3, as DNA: TGTGCCAGCAGTTCGACAGGGGGCCCTAACTATGGCTACACCTTC.

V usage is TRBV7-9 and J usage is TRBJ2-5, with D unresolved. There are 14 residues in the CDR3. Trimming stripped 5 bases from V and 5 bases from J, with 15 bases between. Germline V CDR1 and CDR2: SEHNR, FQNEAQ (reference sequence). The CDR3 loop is CASSGSTVPETQYF. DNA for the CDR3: TGTGCCAGCAGCGGTTCCACAGTCCCTGAGACCCAGTACTTC.

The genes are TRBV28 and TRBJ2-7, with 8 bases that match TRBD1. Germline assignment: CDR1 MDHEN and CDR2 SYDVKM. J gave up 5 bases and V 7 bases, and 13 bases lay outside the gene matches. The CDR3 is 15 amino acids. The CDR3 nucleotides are TGTGCCAGCACCCACCTCTCGGACAGGGAAGACGAGCAGTACTTC. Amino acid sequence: CASTHLSDREDEQYF.

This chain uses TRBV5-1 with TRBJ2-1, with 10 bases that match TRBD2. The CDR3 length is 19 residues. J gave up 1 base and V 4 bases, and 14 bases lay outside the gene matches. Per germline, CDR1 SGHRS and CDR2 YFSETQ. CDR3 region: CASSPRLAGQQVSYNEQFF. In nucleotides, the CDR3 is TGCGCCAGCAGCCCTCGACTAGCGGGTCAACAAGTATCCTACAATGAGCAGTTCTTC.

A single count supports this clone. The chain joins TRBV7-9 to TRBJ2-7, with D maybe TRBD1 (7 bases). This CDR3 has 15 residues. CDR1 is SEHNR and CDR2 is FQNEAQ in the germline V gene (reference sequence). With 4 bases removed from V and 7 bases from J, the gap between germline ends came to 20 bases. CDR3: CASSSFNAGQNEQYF. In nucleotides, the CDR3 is TGTGCCAGCAGCTCCTTTAATGCGGGACAGAATGAGCAGTACTTC.